The 11 T cell receptor beta chains listed next were all sequenced from one sample in a study of T cells in Graves' hyperthyroidism and ophthalmopathy. Template material for amplifying TCR beta CDR3 regions consisted of RNA transcripts. Carried out on the TCR CDR3, a first-round RT-PCR used the HTBI primer set. TCRdb reprocessed the multiplex PCR reads with MiXCR, giving one entry per CDR3 protein. The sample holds about 260,000 distinct CDR3 sequences, 16% seen once. The sequenced sample consisted of blood. The receptors derive from a woman younger than 30 with Graves' ophthalmopathy.

This clonotype was seen many times. The chain has TRBV6-2 or TRBV6-3 and TRBJ1-1; D is perhaps TRBD1 (5 bases). This CDR3 spans 15 amino acids. V was cut by 0 bases and J by 1 base, with 9 bases left in between. Per germline, CDR1 MNHEY and CDR2 SVGEGT. The CDR3 loop reads CASSYSRVKNTEAFF. CDR3 in DNA: TGTGCCAGCAGTTACTCCAGGGTTAAGAACACTGAAGCTTTCTTT.

This clonotype was counted many times. The chain uses TRBV4-2 and TRBJ2-5; 10 bases are a match to TRBD1. Germline CDR1 reads LGHNA; CDR2 reads YNFKEQ. The CDR3 has 18 amino acids. Trimming removed 3 bases from V and 1 base from J; junction bases left unmatched: 11. The CDR3 is CASSQRPAGQGTQETQYF. The CDR3 nucleotides read TGTGCCAGCAGCCAGCGCCCAGCGGGACAGGGGACCCAAGAGACCCAGTACTTC.

This clonotype has at least ten counts. The genes are TRBV12-3 or TRBV12-4 and TRBJ1-1; D call uncertain. The CDR3 consists of 13 residues. V gave up 3 bases and J gave up 7 bases, with 12 bases separating them. For the CDR3, the DNA is TGTGCCAGCAGTTTGGCTAGAAGCGATGAAGCTTTCTTT. It yields the protein CASSLARSDEAFF.

This clonotype was observed at least ten times. The rearrangement uses TRBV30 and TRBJ1-1; D gene uncertain. Germline CDR1 GTSNPN, CDR2 SVGIG (reference sequence). The CDR3 covers 12 residues. Trimming removed 3 bases from V and 1 base from J, with 6 bases in between. CDR3 in amino acids: CAWSGWNTEAFF. The CDR3, as DNA: TGTGCCTGGAGCGGATGGAACACTGAAGCTTTCTTT.

This clonotype appeared many times. This chain links TRBV27 with TRBJ2-6, with D unresolved. CDR1 MNHEY and CDR2 SMNVEV come from the germline V gene (reference sequence). The CDR3 is 16 residues long. Trimming left V 1 base short and J 0 bases short, with 7 bases between. The CDR3 protein is CASSLYGNSGANVLTF. The CDR3 DNA reads as TGTGCCAGCAGTTTATACGGAAACTCTGGGGCCAACGTCCTGACTTTC.

The J gene is TRBJ2-1, the V gene TRBV7-6; 7 positions agree with TRBD2. The germline CDR1 and CDR2 sequences are SGHVS and FNYEAQ. The CDR3 is 15 residues long. Trimming took 5 bases from V and 3 from J; bases not matched to a gene: 7. The CDR3, as DNA: TGTGCCAGCAGCCGTGGGAGGGCCGGCTACAATGAGCAGTTCTTC. Amino acids: CASSRGRAGYNEQFF. The full variable domain, its missing parts supplied by reference TRBV7-6 and TRBJ2-1, is GAGVSQSPRYKVTKRGQDVALRCDPISGHVSLYWYRQALGQGPEFLTYFNYEAQQDKSGLPNDRFSAERPEGSISTLTIQRTEQRDSAMYRCASSRGRAGYNEQFFGPGTRLTVL.

This clonotype was found many times. V usage is TRBV12-3 or TRBV12-4 and J usage is TRBJ2-3; 7 bases map to TRBD2. This CDR3 region has 16 residues. The V segment lost 4 bases and the J segment 2 bases; nucleotides outside the gene matches: 9. This CDR3 reads CASSSGLSRYTDTQYF. CDR3 sequence (DNA): TGTGCCAGCAGTTCGGGACTATCCAGATACACAGATACGCAGTATTTT.

The sample holds many counts of this clonotype. This chain joins TRBV7-9 and TRBJ1-5, with D perhaps TRBD1 (6 bases). V dropped 1 base and J dropped 2 bases, with 18 bases sitting between them. Germline V gene sequence: CDR1 SEHNR, CDR2 FQNEAQ (reference sequence). The CDR3 sequence is 18 residues long. The CDR3 region has the DNA TGTGCCAGCAGCTTAGGCCCACCGGGGGCGCAACGCAATCAGCCCCAGCATTTT. Translated, it gives CASSLGPPGAQRNQPQHF. Drawing the rest from reference TRBV7-9 and TRBJ1-5, the complete variable domain is DTGVSQNPRHKITKRGQNVTFRCDPISEHNRLYWYRQTLGQGPEFLTYFQNEAQLEKSRLLSDRFSAERPKGSFSTLEIQRTEQGDSAMYLCASSLGPPGAQRNQPQHFGDGTRLSIL.

In its sample, this clonotype was seen many times. DNA for the CDR3: TGTGCCAGCAGCGACGGGGGGGCTGGCTATGGCTACACCTTC. Translation gives CASSDGGAGYGYTF. V gene TRBV3-1 combines with J gene TRBJ1-2; D might be TRBD1 (6 bases). CDR1 and CDR2 from the germline V gene are LGHDT and YNNKEL (reference sequence). This CDR3 has 14 residues. The V and J ends lost 5 bases and 4 bases respectively, with 14 bases between them.

At least ten counts were recorded for this clonotype. The chain links TRBV6-1 to TRBJ1-2, with a weak D call TRBD1 (5 bases). Trimming removed 6 bases from V and 0 bases from J, with 20 bases in between. Germline-derived CDR1 and CDR2 are MNHNS and SASEGT. The CDR3 is made up of 17 amino acids. The CDR3 spells CASSKSGYSPTNYGYTF. In DNA form, the CDR3 reads TGTGCCAGCAGCAAATCAGGGTATTCCCCTACTAACTATGGCTACACCTTC.

The chain is built from TRBV2 and TRBJ2-5; 12 nucleotides agree with TRBD1. The CDR3 loop spans 17 amino acids. The V gene end was trimmed by 6 bases and the J gene end by 4 bases; junction bases not matched to a gene: 12. From germline, CDR1 is SNHLY and CDR2 FYNNEI. CDR3 amino acids: CASSRRGQGAIGETQYF. CDR3 DNA sequence: TGTGCCAGCAGCCGAAGGGGACAGGGGGCGATCGGAGAGACCCAGTACTTC.